Listed below are T cell receptor beta chains from one sample, sequenced in a study of T-cell memory formation after mild COVID-19. Each CDR3 protein gets one entry after TCRdb re-called the 5' RACE reads with MiXCR. Of roughly 480,000 distinct CDR3 sequences listed, 20% to 25% are singletons. The material sequenced was PBMCs or a T cell subset sorted from them (not recorded which). The source of these receptors is an adult woman who had mild COVID-19 (a few samples of this study predate the infection). Cell type and time point are not known. Each CDR3 is given with its conserved first and last residue. Fields, in order: clone size, V gene, D gene, J gene, CDR3 DNA, CDR3 protein. A D gene is named only where the DNA matches it firmly. The size of a clone is reported for some rows only, either as once, few or many, or as a class for expanded clones.

>few|TRBV11-1|-|TRBJ1-1
TGTGCCAGCAGCCAAGGGTCAGGGCATCGTGGCACTGAAGCTTTCTTT
CASSQGSGHRGTEAFF
>few|TRBV5-1|TRBD1|TRBJ2-2
TGCGCCAGCACTGGACAGGGGACGAACACCGGGGAGCTGTTTTTT
CASTGQGTNTGELFF
>few|TRBV5-1|-|TRBJ1-2
TGCGCCAGCTCCCGTTTCCCCGACTCTTCCGAGAACTATGGCTACACCTTC
CASSRFPDSSENYGYTF
>-|TRBV6-5|-|TRBJ1-4
TGTGCCAGCAGTTACTCGTTTGCCAGAGTACAGGGAAAACTGTTTTTT
CASSYSFARVQGKLFF
>-|TRBV7-2|-|TRBJ2-1
TGTGCCAGCAGCCCAAGCCTTGTGATCGTTGAGCAGTTCTTC
CASSPSLVIVEQFF
>-|TRBV24-1|-|TRBJ1-1
TGTGCCACCAGTGATTTGGGCACTGAAGCTTTCTTT
CATSDLGTEAFF
>few|TRBV6-5|-|TRBJ1-2
TGTGCCAGCAGTTACATGGACAGTGAATCGGGCTACACCTTC
CASSYMDSESGYTF
>few|TRBV12-3/TRBV12-4|TRBD2|TRBJ2-3
TGTGCCAGCAGTTTAGTCCTCGATCTTAAACTAGCGGGGTACACAGATACGCAGTATTTT
CASSLVLDLKLAGYTDTQYF
>few|TRBV6-5|TRBD1|TRBJ2-3
TGTGCCAGCAGCCTCCGGGACAGGGGACCAAATACGCAGTATTTT
CASSLRDRGPNTQYF
>few|TRBV7-2|TRBD2|TRBJ2-3
TGTGCCAGCAGCCCAAGGGGGGGACTAGCGCTCGCTAACCTTGGGACGCAGTATTTT
CASSPRGGLALANLGTQYF
>-|TRBV27|-|TRBJ2-1
TGTGCCAGCAGTTTGACCTTTTCCTACAATGAGCAGTTCTTC
CASSLTFSYNEQFF
>-|TRBV5-1|-|TRBJ2-1
TGCGCCAGCAGAGTCCAAGCGGAAAGCTCCTACAATGAGCAGTTCTTC
CASRVQAESSYNEQFF
>many|TRBV7-3|TRBD2|TRBJ2-3
TGTGCCAGCAGCTTAATGACCCGGGGGGGAGGAGATACGCAGTATTTT
CASSLMTRGGGDTQYF
>-|TRBV7-3|-|TRBJ2-1
TGTGCCAGCAGCTTAGAAGTTGGGGGCTACAATGAGCAGTTCTTC
CASSLEVGGYNEQFF
>few|TRBV6-1|-|TRBJ2-3
TGTGCCAGCAGTGAAGCGCTTCGTAGCACAGATACGCAGTATTTT
CASSEALRSTDTQYF
>-|TRBV5-1|-|TRBJ2-2
TGCGCCAGCAGCTTGGCCAATGGGGAGAACACCGGGGAGCTGTTTTTT
CASSLANGENTGELFF
>-|TRBV4-1|TRBD2|TRBJ2-3
TGCGCCAGCAGCCAAGGGCCGGGAGGGCGGGGGGCCTTATCTACTAGCACAGATACGCAGTATTTT
CASSQGPGGRGALSTSTDTQYF
>-|TRBV15|TRBD1|TRBJ1-2
TGTGCCACCAGCAGACCTCCCGGGACAGGGGACTATGGCTACACCTTC
CATSRPPGTGDYGYTF